The 9 T cell receptor beta chains presented below share a single source sample, sequenced in a study of cytomegalovirus exposure and HLA in healthy donors. Amplification used 60 Vbeta primers and 13 Jbeta primers. Produced via immunoSEQ multiplex PCR; TCRdb's table is partial and in-frame only. Of about 160,000 clones detected, roughly 81% appear once; the ten largest clones hold about 2%. The source material was PBMCs. The receptors were sampled from a man younger than 30 in good health and CMV-seropositive.

V usage is TRBV4-2 and J usage is TRBJ2-2; 10 bases are a match to TRBD2. The V and J ends lost 1 base and 3 bases, in that order; junction bases with no gene match: 2. CDR1 is LGHNA and CDR2 is YNFKEQ in the germline V gene. This CDR3 has 16 residues. CDR3 residues: CASSQALAGDTGELFF. The CDR3 DNA reads as TGTGCCAGCAGCCAAGCGCTAGCGGGGGACACCGGGGAGCTGTTTTTT.

The V gene is TRBV5-5, the J gene TRBJ2-3; D not resolved. V lost 2 bases, J lost 0 bases, and 4 bases lay in between. The CDR3 loop spans 13 amino acids. Looked up from germline, CDR1 is SGHKS and CDR2 is YYEKEE (reference sequence). The CDR3 is CASSFSSTDTQYF. The CDR3 DNA is TGTGCCAGCAGCTTCAGTAGCACAGATACGCAGTATTTT.

The V and J genes are TRBV30 and TRBJ1-1, with unresolved D. This CDR3 has 13 amino acids. The ends were cut back, 2 bases at V and 1 base at J, with 8 bases in the middle. Germline V gene data show CDR1 as GTSNPN and CDR2 as SVGIG (reference sequence). This chain's CDR3 is CAWSSQENTEAFF. CDR3 DNA: TGTGCCTGGAGTTCCCAGGAGAACACTGAAGCTTTCTTT.

Only one count was recorded for this clone. CDR3: CATQDRLNTGELFF. CDR3 coding DNA: TGTGCCACCCAAGACAGGTTGAACACCGGGGAGCTGTTTTTT. The chain has TRBV10-3 and TRBJ2-2; D possibly corresponds to TRBD1 (6 bases). Germline V gene data show CDR1 as ENHRY and CDR2 as SYGVKD. Deletions cut 10 bases from V and 1 base from J, with 13 bases between. CDR3 length: 14 amino acids.

The V call is TRBV29-1, the J call TRBJ1-2, with 10 nucleotides matching TRBD1. Germline assignment: CDR1 SQVTM and CDR2 ANQGSEA. The ends lost 6 bases at V and 4 bases at J; junction bases unmatched: 5. The CDR3 consists of 13 residues. The CDR3 loop reads CSVPGQGSYGYTF. CDR3 bases: TGCAGCGTGCCGGGACAGGGGAGCTATGGCTACACCTTC.

This sequence joins TRBV4-1 and TRBJ1-1; D is perhaps TRBD1 (6 bases). V lost 6 bases and J lost 1, with 18 bases in between. CDR1 is MGHRA and CDR2 is YSYEKL in the germline V gene. The CDR3 runs 16 residues. The CDR3 region has the DNA TGCGCCAGCAGAAGGACAGAGCAGACGGGGAACACTGAAGCTTTCTTT. This translates into CASRRTEQTGNTEAFF.

The sample holds a few counts of this clone. The chain joins TRBV27 to TRBJ1-5; D not certain. This CDR3 comprises 18 residues. Germline V gene data show CDR1 as MNHEY and CDR2 as SMNVEV (reference sequence). V lost 5 bases and J lost 4, with 24 bases in between. The chain's CDR3 is CASSPYDPLIGANQPQHF. As DNA, the CDR3 is TGTGCCAGCAGTCCATATGACCCCCTTATCGGAGCAAATCAGCCCCAGCATTTT.

This clone has more than one count but fewer than ten. The rearrangement uses TRBV9 and TRBJ1-2; a possible D gene is TRBD1 (5 bases). V lost 2 bases and J 6 bases, leaving 14 bases between the germline ends. CDR3 size: 14 residues. CDR1 and CDR2 (germline): SGDLS, YYNGEE. The CDR3 DNA reads as TGTGCCAGCAGCGTTGCAGGGTCACCGCATGGCTACACCTTC. Protein product: CASSVAGSPHGYTF.

This chain connects TRBV9 to TRBJ2-6; TRBD1 might be the D (6 bases). V was trimmed by 1 base and J by 0 bases, leaving 8 bases between them. From germline, CDR1 is SGDLS and CDR2 YYNGEE. The CDR3 extends over 16 amino acids. CDR3 region: CASSVQQGSGANVLTF. CDR3 DNA sequence: TGTGCCAGCAGCGTACAACAGGGCTCTGGGGCCAACGTCCTGACTTTC.